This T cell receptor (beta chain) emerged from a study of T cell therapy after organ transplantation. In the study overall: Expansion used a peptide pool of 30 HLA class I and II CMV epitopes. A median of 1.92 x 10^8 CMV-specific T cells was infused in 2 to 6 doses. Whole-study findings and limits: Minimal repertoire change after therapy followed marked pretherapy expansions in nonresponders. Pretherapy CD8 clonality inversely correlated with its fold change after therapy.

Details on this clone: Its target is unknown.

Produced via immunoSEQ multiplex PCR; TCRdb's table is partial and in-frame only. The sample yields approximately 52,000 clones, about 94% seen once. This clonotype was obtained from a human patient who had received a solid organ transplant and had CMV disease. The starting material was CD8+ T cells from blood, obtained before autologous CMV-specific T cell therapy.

The CDR3 sequence: CASSLDRNPGNTIYF. The CDR3 DNA sequence: TGTGCCAGCAGCTTGGACAGAAATCCTGGAAACACCATATATTTT. The rearrangement links TRBV5-5 to TRBJ1-3; D not resolved. V lost 0 bases and J 2 bases, leaving 9 bases between the germline ends. CDR3 length: 15 amino acids. Germline V gene lookup returns CDR1 SGHKS and CDR2 YYEKEE (reference sequence). Looking up the rest from reference TRBV5-5 and TRBJ1-3 gives the full variable domain: DAGVTQSPTHLIKTRGQQVTLRCSPISGHKSVSWYQQVLGQGPQFIFQYYEKEERGRGNFPDRFSARQFPNYSSELNVNALLLGDSALYLCASSLDRNPGNTIYFGEGSWLTVV.